The 18 T cell receptor beta chains below come from one sample, sequenced in a study of T cells after yellow fever vaccination. TCRdb independently ran MiXCR on the 5' RACE reads; one entry per CDR3 protein. The table lists about 130,000 distinct CDR3 sequences, roughly 6.7% of them singletons. The sample here was CD4+ T cells sorted from PBMCs, taken 10 days after the yellow fever booster vaccination. The origin of the receptors is a man aged 25-40 years who received the YFV17D yellow fever vaccine.

In its sample, this clonotype was seen a few times. The rearrangement links TRBV19 to TRBJ1-1, with D uncertain. In germline, CDR1 is LNHDA, CDR2 SQIVND (reference sequence). The V and J ends lost 0 bases and 9 bases respectively, with 11 bases between them. The CDR3 runs 13 residues. The CDR3 DNA reads as TGTGCCAGTAGTATAGATCTCACGGGCAAAGCTTTCTTT. As protein: CASSIDLTGKAFF.

There are many counts of this clonotype. This chain links TRBV7-2 with TRBJ1-6; 7 bases match TRBD1. The germline V gene has CDR1 SGHTA and CDR2 FQGNSA. Trimming took 1 base from V and 8 from J; bases not matched to a gene: 5. This CDR3 is 15 amino acids long. DNA for the CDR3: TGTGCCAGCAGCTTAGGCGGGACAGTACATTCACCCCTCCACTTT. It codes for CASSLGGTVHSPLHF.

This clonotype showed up just a few times. The chain couples TRBV20-1 to TRBJ2-3; no clear D gene. V shed 8 bases and J shed 0 bases, with 12 bases lying between them. Germline assignment: CDR1 DFQATT and CDR2 SNEGSKA (reference sequence). This CDR3 region has 13 residues. The CDR3 spells CSSRRVSTDTQYF. Here the CDR3 DNA reads TGCAGTTCTCGTAGGGTTAGCACAGATACGCAGTATTTT.

At least ten counts were recorded for this clonotype. This sequence joins TRBV5-6 and TRBJ2-5, with 7 bases matching TRBD1. The germline V gene has CDR1 SGHDT and CDR2 YYEEEE. This CDR3 spans 14 amino acids. The V gene end was trimmed by 2 bases and the J gene end by 7 bases; junction bases not matched to a gene: 8. The CDR3 loop reads CASSFQQGYGTQYF. CDR3 bases: TGTGCCAGCAGCTTTCAACAGGGGTACGGGACCCAGTACTTC.

This clonotype was seen many times. J is TRBJ1-1 and V is TRBV6-2 or TRBV6-3; D gene ambiguous. Germline CDR1 reads MNHEY; CDR2 reads SVGEGT. The V and J ends lost 5 bases and 3 bases respectively, with 19 bases between them. This CDR3 has 16 residues. The CDR3 reads CASSPLPTQRDTEAFF. In DNA, the CDR3 is TGTGCCAGCAGTCCTCTTCCAACCCAAAGAGACACTGAAGCTTTCTTT.

This clonotype was found many times. The chain has TRBV20-1 and TRBJ2-1, with D possibly being TRBD1 (5 bases). The CDR3 covers 13 residues. The germline gives CDR1 DFQATT, CDR2 SNEGSKA (reference sequence). Trimming cost V 1 base and J 9 bases, with 13 bases left between them. CDR3 region: CSARASPQGEQFF. The CDR3 region has the DNA TGCAGTGCTAGAGCCAGCCCTCAGGGTGAGCAGTTCTTC.

A word on this clonotype: Given a much more abundant clone one base away, this may be a read error. The chain joins TRBV12-5 to TRBJ2-2; 12 positions match TRBD2. The CDR3 contains 16 residues. Germline CDR1 LGHNT, CDR2 FRNRAP. The CDR3 region is CATWTSGMEDTGELFF. The CDR3 DNA reads TGTGCCACCTGGACTAGCGGGATGGAGGACACCGGGGAGCTGTTTTTT.

This clonotype was picked up many times. CDR3: CASSYSRSDSQYF. CDR3 DNA: TGTGCCAGCAGTTACTCAAGAAGCGACTCGCAGTATTTT. V gene TRBV6-6 combines with J gene TRBJ2-3; D gene ambiguous. V was trimmed by 0 bases and J by 10 bases, leaving 11 bases between them. CDR1 and CDR2 from the germline V gene are MNHNY and SVGAGI (reference sequence). The CDR3 consists of 13 residues.

The table lists this clonotype with many counts. CDR3 DNA sequence: TGTGCCAGCAGTTTCAGGAAAACCGGGACTAGCCTCACAGATACGCAGTATTTT. It is translated as CASSFRKTGTSLTDTQYF. The chain recombines TRBV12-3 or TRBV12-4 with TRBJ2-3, with 9 bases identical to TRBD2. J was trimmed by 2 bases and V by 3 bases; bases with no gene match: 12. The CDR3 runs 18 residues.

A few counts support this clonotype. This chain uses TRBV5-4 with TRBJ2-5, with D perhaps matching TRBD1 or TRBD2 (5 bases each). The CDR3 consists of 14 residues. Trimming cost V 5 bases and J 2 bases, with 13 bases left between them. Germline CDR1 and CDR2: SGHNT and YYREEE (reference sequence). The DNA of the CDR3 is TGTGCCAGCAGTTCCGGGGCAGCACAAGAGACCCAGTACTTC. Translation: CASSSGAAQETQYF.

The CDR3 nucleotides are TGTGCCATCAGTCCCCGTACCCTACTAGCGGGACGGGGGGCTGGTGAGCAGTTCTTC. Encoded protein: CAISPRTLLAGRGAGEQFF. The rearrangement links TRBV7-3 to TRBJ2-1, with TRBD2 matching 10 bases. The germline V gene encodes CDR1 SGHTA and CDR2 FQGTGA. The CDR3 covers 19 residues. Unmatched junction bases numbered 27, after V lost 10 bases and J lost 9 bases.

This clonotype was recorded at least ten times. The chain is built from TRBV5-1 and TRBJ2-3, with 10 nucleotides matching TRBD2. J lost 3 bases, V lost 4 bases, and 2 bases had no gene match. Germline loops: CDR1 SGHRS, CDR2 YFSETQ. The CDR3 is made up of 14 amino acids. DNA for the CDR3: TGCGCCAGCAGCAGGACTAGCGGAACAGATACGCAGTATTTT. Residues: CASSRTSGTDTQYF.

This clonotype occurred a few times. The chain joins TRBV7-2 to TRBJ1-6; D is unresolved. This CDR3 has 12 residues. Trimming cost V 5 bases and J 10 bases, with 9 bases left between them. The germline V gene encodes CDR1 SGHTA and CDR2 FQGNSA. The CDR3 sequence: CASSRTLSPLHF. Here the CDR3 DNA reads TGTGCCAGCAGCCGGACTCTATCACCCCTCCACTTT. Based on the CDR3 plus reference TRBV7-2 and TRBJ1-6, the full variable domain is GAGVSQSPSNKVTEKGKDVELRCDPISGHTALYWYRQSLGQGLEFLIYFQGNSAPDKSGLPSDRFSAERTGGSVSTLTIQRTQQEDSAVYLCASSRTLSPLHFGNGTRLTVT.

This clonotype showed up many times. The J gene is TRBJ2-1, the V gene TRBV7-2; D remains unclear. Germline CDR1 is SGHTA and CDR2 is FQGNSA. This CDR3 contains 12 residues. Trimming left V 5 bases short and J 8 bases short, with 10 bases between. CDR3 in amino acids: CASSQSWDEQFF. The CDR3, as DNA: TGTGCCAGCAGCCAATCCTGGGATGAGCAGTTCTTC. Using reference TRBV7-2 and TRBJ2-1 for the parts outside the CDR3, the full variable domain is GAGVSQSPSNKVTEKGKDVELRCDPISGHTALYWYRQSLGQGLEFLIYFQGNSAPDKSGLPSDRFSAERTGGSVSTLTIQRTQQEDSAVYLCASSQSWDEQFFGPGTRLTVL.

Ten or more counts support this clonotype. The rearrangement uses TRBV7-2 and TRBJ1-5; D is undetermined. Germline loops: CDR1 SGHTA, CDR2 FQGNSA. The CDR3 consists of 13 residues. With 5 bases removed from V and 5 bases from J, the gap between germline ends came to 10 bases. The CDR3 DNA reads TGTGCCAGCAGCACCTCGAGGGATCAGCCCCAGCATTTT. Translating gives CASSTSRDQPQHF.

This clonotype was detected many times. The V and J genes are TRBV3-1 and TRBJ1-6; TRBD1 matches 8 bases. The ends lost 5 bases at V and 6 bases at J; junction bases unmatched: 3. The germline V gene encodes CDR1 LGHDT and CDR2 YNNKEL (reference sequence). The CDR3 covers 14 residues. This CDR3 reads CASSWTGSNSPLHF. The CDR3 nucleotides are TGTGCCAGCAGCTGGACAGGGTCTAATTCACCCCTCCACTTT. The full variable domain, with the rest looked up from reference TRBV3-1 and TRBJ1-6, is DTAVSQTPKYLVTQMGNDKSIKCEQNLGHDTMYWYKQDSKKFLKIMFSYNNKELIINETVPNRFSPKSPDKAHLNLHINSLELGDSAVYFCASSWTGSNSPLHFGNGTRLTVT.

The table lists this clonotype with many counts. The CDR3 DNA follows: TGTGCCAGCAGCCAACGAGGACTAGCCCATGAGCAGTTCTTC. This encodes CASSQRGLAHEQFF. The V and J genes are TRBV14 and TRBJ2-1; 8 nucleotides align to TRBD2. CDR1 and CDR2 from the germline V gene are SGHDN and FVKESK. The CDR3 extends over 14 amino acids. The V gene end was trimmed by 2 bases and the J gene end by 8 bases; junction bases not matched to a gene: 5. Full variable domain (rest looked up from reference TRBV14 and TRBJ2-1): EAGVTQFPSHSVIEKGQTVTLRCDPISGHDNLYWYRRVMGKEIKFLLHFVKESKQDESGMPNNRFLAERTGGTYSTLKVQPAELEDSGVYFCASSQRGLAHEQFFGPGTRLTVL.

This clonotype showed up many times. V is TRBV24-1 and J is TRBJ2-1; D is perhaps TRBD1 (6 bases). Between the trimmed V and J ends, which lost 4 bases and 4 bases, there was a span of 16 bases. The CDR3 length is 16 residues. Germline values: CDR1 KGHDR, CDR2 SFDVKD. Here the CDR3 DNA reads TGTGCCACCAGTGACACCACAGGGAAAGGGTACAATGAGCAGTTCTTC. Its translation: CATSDTTGKGYNEQFF.